The sequence of this TCR beta chain was determined in a study of post-analysis software for immune sequencing data. Study-level findings and limits: The authors found that F measure strongly co-clustered same-batch samples. About five TRBV segments were more frequent in patients than controls; TRBV5-6, TRBV5-1 and TRBV20-1 belonged to this group. A significant reduction in normalized Chao1 diversity was observed in multiple sclerosis patients versus controls.

As to this clonotype: What it binds is not known.

The germline V gene has CDR1 MDHEN and CDR2 SYDVKM. The CDR3 extends over 13 amino acids. Trimming removed 5 bases at V and 1 base at J, with 9 bases between. Unique molecular identifiers were carried by the TCR beta cDNA libraries. TCRdb reprocessed the PCR reads via MiXCR and lists one record per CDR3 protein. The data show about 770,000 distinct CDR3 sequences, with roughly 50% seen just once and 4% to 5% held by the top ten. This clonotype originated in a girl aged 5-17 years with multiple sclerosis. This chain joins TRBV28 and TRBJ2-7; D might be TRBD2 (5 bases). The sequenced sample was blood. The CDR3 spells CASSGLLSYEQYF. CDR3 bases: TGTGCCAGCAGTGGACTTTTATCCTACGAGCAGTACTTC.